The 15 T cell receptor beta chains presented below share a single source sample, sequenced in a study of T cells in Graves' hyperthyroidism and ophthalmopathy. RNA transcripts yielded amplified TCR beta CDR3 regions. Researchers ran a first-round RT-PCR on the TCR CDR3 using the HTBI primer set. MiXCR, applied by TCRdb to the multiplex PCR reads, yields one record per CDR3 protein. The sample consists of a few hundred thousand distinct CDR3 sequences, approximately 15% of them appearing once. The sequenced sample was blood. These receptors were collected from a woman between 18 and 29 years old with Graves' hyperthyroidism.

The gene calls are TRBV7-9 and TRBJ1-3, with D perhaps matching TRBD1 (5 bases). This CDR3 is 16 amino acids long. The V gene's germline CDR1 is SEHNR and CDR2 FQNEAQ (reference sequence). The V and J ends lost 5 bases and 3 bases respectively, with 17 bases between them. CDR3 in amino acids: CASSLRPLRGGNTIYF. Here the CDR3 DNA reads TGTGCCAGCAGCCTAAGACCCCTTAGGGGTGGAAACACCATATATTTT.

Ten or more counts support this clonotype. This sequence joins TRBV30 and TRBJ2-1; 7 positions match TRBD2. The germline gives CDR1 GTSNPN, CDR2 SVGIG (reference sequence). After removal of 3 bases from V and 9 bases from J, the junction contained 8 bases not matched to a gene. This CDR3 comprises 13 residues. The CDR3 loop reads CAWSSASGGEQFF. The DNA for the CDR3 is TGTGCCTGGAGCTCGGCTAGCGGAGGTGAGCAGTTCTTC.

Comments on this clonotype: The missing conserved phenylalanine or tryptophan at the end of this CDR3 makes a read error likely. The V and J genes are TRBV3-1 and TRBJ2-7; D unresolved. CDR1 is LGHDT and CDR2 is YNNKEL in the germline V gene (reference sequence). Trimming took 0 bases from V and 1 from J, leaving 7 bases between them. The CDR3 has 14 residues. The CDR3 DNA reads as TGTGCCAGCAGCCAAGATCGAGTGTCCTACGAGCAGTACCTC. It translates to CASSQDRVSYEQYL.

This clonotype is a singleton in its sample. The chain is built from TRBV20-1 and TRBJ2-7, with 9 bases fitting TRBD2. The CDR3 has 14 residues. Losses at the gene ends were 7 bases for V and 0 bases for J; bases not matched to a gene: 7. CDR1 is DFQATT and CDR2 is SNEGSKA in the germline V gene (reference sequence). CDR3 region: CSVRGTSLSYEQYF. The DNA of the CDR3 is TGCAGTGTGAGGGGGACTAGCCTCTCCTACGAGCAGTACTTC.

The chain links TRBV19 to TRBJ2-3; weak D call: TRBD2 (6 bases). Germline V gene data show CDR1 as LNHDA and CDR2 as SQIVND (reference sequence). CDR3 length: 13 amino acids. With 3 bases removed from V and 6 bases from J, the gap between germline ends came to 10 bases. Here the CDR3 reads CASSMPGGDTQYF. CDR3 sequence (DNA): TGTGCCAGTAGTATGCCCGGAGGGGATACGCAGTATTTT.

This clonotype was observed many times. This chain links TRBV3-1 with TRBJ2-7, with D unclear. The CDR3 spans 12 residues. Per the germline V gene, CDR1 is LGHDT and CDR2 is YNNKEL (reference sequence). V was pared by 1 base and J by 2 bases, with 3 bases between. CDR3 sequence: CASSQGTYEQYF. The DNA for the CDR3 is TGTGCCAGCAGCCAAGGTACCTACGAGCAGTACTTC.

This clonotype has ten or more counts. V is TRBV11-2 and J is TRBJ2-1; D may correspond to TRBD1 or TRBD2 (7 bases each). Germline-derived CDR1 and CDR2 are SGHAT and FQNNGV. The V end lost 2 bases, the J end lost 6 bases, and 23 bases lay between the germline ends. The CDR3 covers 18 residues. The CDR3 nucleotides read TGTGCCAGCAGCTTATCCAGGGGGGAGGGAATGAGGGGCAATGAGCAGTTCTTC. This translates into CASSLSRGEGMRGNEQFF.

Ten or more counts support this clonotype. The chain joins TRBV28 to TRBJ2-2; perhaps TRBD2 as D (6 bases). Looked up from germline, CDR1 is MDHEN and CDR2 is SYDVKM. The CDR3 has 14 amino acids. V was pared by 2 bases and J by 9 bases, with 13 bases between. For the CDR3, the DNA is TGTGCCAGCAGTTTAGGGAGGCGCCTGCGGGAGCTGTTTTTT. The encoded protein is CASSLGRRLRELFF.

CDR3 protein: CASSQDKRTGGNEKLFF. The CDR3 DNA follows: TGTGCCAGCAGCCAAGATAAACGGACAGGGGGGAATGAAAAACTGTTTTTT. V usage is TRBV4-2 and J usage is TRBJ1-4; 10 bases line up with TRBD1. V dropped 0 bases and J dropped 5; count of bases not matched to a gene: 6. The germline gives CDR1 LGHNA, CDR2 YNFKEQ. The CDR3 spans 17 residues.

There are a few counts of this clonotype. The CDR3 here is CASSDPRVESQYF. CDR3 sequence (DNA): TGTGCCAGCAGTGATCCCAGGGTTGAATCGCAGTATTTT. The chain has TRBV25-1 and TRBJ2-3; D may be TRBD1 (5 bases). Germline V gene data show CDR1 as MGHDK and CDR2 as SYGVNS. Trimming left V 3 bases short and J 10 bases short, with 14 bases between. This CDR3 comprises 13 residues.

This clonotype showed up many times. The rearrangement links TRBV20-1 to TRBJ2-1; D may match TRBD1 or TRBD2 (5 bases each). Trimming shortened V by 0 bases and J by 0 bases, and 9 bases separated the two germline ends. The CDR3 spans 15 residues. Germline V CDR1 and CDR2: DFQATT, SNEGSKA (reference sequence). The CDR3 protein is CSARDTGLSYNEQFF. DNA of the CDR3: TGCAGTGCTAGAGATACGGGGCTCTCCTACAATGAGCAGTTCTTC.

At least ten counts were recorded for this clonotype. The chain employs TRBV28 and TRBJ2-7; D is possibly TRBD1 or TRBD2 (5 bases each). The V and J ends lost 5 bases and 3 bases respectively, with 17 bases between them. The germline CDR1 and CDR2 sequences are MDHEN and SYDVKM. The CDR3 runs 15 residues. As DNA, the CDR3 is TGTGCCAGCAGTCCCGCCGGGACGGTACTCTACGAGCAGTACTTC. Its translation is CASSPAGTVLYEQYF.

This clonotype was observed a few times. The chain employs TRBV7-3 and TRBJ1-1, with D hard to call. In germline, CDR1 is SGHTA, CDR2 FQGTGA. V dropped 0 bases and J dropped 6 bases, with 8 bases sitting between them. The CDR3 spans 13 residues. For the CDR3, the DNA is TGTGCCAGCAGCTTAACCGGGTCCGCTGAAGCTTTCTTT. Protein sequence: CASSLTGSAEAFF.

This clonotype was recorded at least ten times. The V gene is TRBV2, the J gene TRBJ1-4; the match to TRBD1 covers 11 bases. J gave up 5 bases and V 6 bases, and 11 bases lay outside the gene matches. There are 17 residues in the CDR3. Germline V CDR1 and CDR2: SNHLY, FYNNEI. The DNA for the CDR3 is TGTGCCAGCAGCAACCGGGACAGGGGGTCGATGAATGAAAAACTGTTTTTT. Amino acids: CASSNRDRGSMNEKLFF.

Many counts were recorded for this clonotype. V is TRBV28 and J is TRBJ2-1; D might be TRBD1 (5 bases). Trimming removed 3 bases from V and 5 bases from J, with 11 bases in between. This CDR3 has 14 residues. Germline V gene lookup returns CDR1 MDHEN and CDR2 SYDVKM. CDR3 residues: CASSFDRYNNEQFF. As DNA, the CDR3 is TGTGCCAGCAGTTTCGACAGATACAACAATGAGCAGTTCTTC.